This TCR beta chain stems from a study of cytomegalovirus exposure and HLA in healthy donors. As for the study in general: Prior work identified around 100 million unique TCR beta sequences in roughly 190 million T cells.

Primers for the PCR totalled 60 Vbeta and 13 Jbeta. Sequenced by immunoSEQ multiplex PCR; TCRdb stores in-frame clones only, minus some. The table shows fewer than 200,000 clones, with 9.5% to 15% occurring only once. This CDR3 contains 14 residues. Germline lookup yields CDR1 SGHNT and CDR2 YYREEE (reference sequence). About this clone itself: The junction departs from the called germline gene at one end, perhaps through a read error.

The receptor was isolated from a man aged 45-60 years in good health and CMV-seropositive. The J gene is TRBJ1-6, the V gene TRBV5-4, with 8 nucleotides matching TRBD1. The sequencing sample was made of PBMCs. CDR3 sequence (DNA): TGTGCCAGCAGCATGACAGGGGTGGGTTCACCCCTCCCCTTT. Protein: CASSMTGVGSPLPF.